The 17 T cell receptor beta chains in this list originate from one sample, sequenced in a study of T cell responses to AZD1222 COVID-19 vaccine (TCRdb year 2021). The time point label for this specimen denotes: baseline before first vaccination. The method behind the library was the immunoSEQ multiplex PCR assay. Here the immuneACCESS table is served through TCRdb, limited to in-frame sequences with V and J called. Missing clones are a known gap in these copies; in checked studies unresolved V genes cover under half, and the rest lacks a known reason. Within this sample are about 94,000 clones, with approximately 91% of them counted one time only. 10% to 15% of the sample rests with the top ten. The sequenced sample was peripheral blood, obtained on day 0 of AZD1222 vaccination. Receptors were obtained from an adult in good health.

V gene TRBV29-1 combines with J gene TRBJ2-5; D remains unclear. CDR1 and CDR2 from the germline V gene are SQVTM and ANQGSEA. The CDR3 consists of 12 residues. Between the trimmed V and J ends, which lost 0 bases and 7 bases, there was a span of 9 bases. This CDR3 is CSVEDSAVTQYF. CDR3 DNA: TGCAGCGTTGAAGATTCTGCGGTGACCCAGTACTTC.

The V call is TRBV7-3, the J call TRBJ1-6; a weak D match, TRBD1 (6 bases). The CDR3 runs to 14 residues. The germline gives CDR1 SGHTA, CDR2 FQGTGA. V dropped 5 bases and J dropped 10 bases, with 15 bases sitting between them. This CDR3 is CASSPTGLRSPLHF. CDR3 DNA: TGTGCCAGCAGCCCCACAGGGCTTCGGTCACCCCTCCACTTT.

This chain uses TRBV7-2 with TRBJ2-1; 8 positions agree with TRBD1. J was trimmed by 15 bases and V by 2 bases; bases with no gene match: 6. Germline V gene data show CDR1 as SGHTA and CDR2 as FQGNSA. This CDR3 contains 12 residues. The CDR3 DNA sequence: TGTGCCAGCAGCTTATCGCAGGGGGCCGCGTTCTTC. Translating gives CASSLSQGAAFF.

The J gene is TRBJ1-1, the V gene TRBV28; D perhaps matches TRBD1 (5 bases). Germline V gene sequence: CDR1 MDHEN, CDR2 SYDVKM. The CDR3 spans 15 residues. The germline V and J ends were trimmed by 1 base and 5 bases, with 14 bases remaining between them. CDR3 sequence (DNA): TGTGCCAGCAGTTTATCTGCAGGGCGCCGAACTGAAGCTTTCTTT. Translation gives CASSLSAGRRTEAFF.

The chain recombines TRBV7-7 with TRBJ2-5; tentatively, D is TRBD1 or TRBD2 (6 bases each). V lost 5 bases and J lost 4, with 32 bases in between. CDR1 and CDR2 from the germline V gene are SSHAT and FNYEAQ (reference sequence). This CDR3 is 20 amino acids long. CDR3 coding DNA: TGTGCCAGCAGCCAATATTATATGAGGGGGAGGATGGGCTGGGGAGAGACCCAGTACTTC. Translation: CASSQYYMRGRMGWGETQYF.

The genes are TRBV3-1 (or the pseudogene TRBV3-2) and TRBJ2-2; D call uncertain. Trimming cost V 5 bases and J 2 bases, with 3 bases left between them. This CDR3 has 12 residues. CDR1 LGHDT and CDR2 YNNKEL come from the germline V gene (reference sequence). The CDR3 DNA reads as TGTGCCAGCAGCTTAAACACCGGGGAGCTGTTTTTT. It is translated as CASSLNTGELFF.

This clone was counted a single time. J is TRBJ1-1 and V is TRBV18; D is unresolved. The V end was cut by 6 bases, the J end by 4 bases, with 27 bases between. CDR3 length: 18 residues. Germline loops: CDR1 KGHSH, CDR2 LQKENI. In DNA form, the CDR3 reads TGTGCCAGCTCCTTTGGTATCGTCAAGCCACCTGGGCGCACTGAAGCTTTCTTT. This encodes CASSFGIVKPPGRTEAFF.

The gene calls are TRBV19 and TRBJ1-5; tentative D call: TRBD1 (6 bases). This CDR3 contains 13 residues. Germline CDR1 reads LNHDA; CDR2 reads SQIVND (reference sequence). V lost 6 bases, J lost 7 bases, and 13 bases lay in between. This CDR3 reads CASSPTQGQPQHF. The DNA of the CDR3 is TGTGCCAGTAGCCCGACCCAGGGGCAGCCCCAGCATTTT.

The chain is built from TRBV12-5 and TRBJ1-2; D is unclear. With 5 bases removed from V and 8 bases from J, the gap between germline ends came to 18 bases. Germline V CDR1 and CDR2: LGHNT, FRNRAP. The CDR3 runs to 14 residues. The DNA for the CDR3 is TGTGCTAGTGGTGTCGACATTCCGCCGGGAGGCTACACCTTC. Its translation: CASGVDIPPGGYTF.

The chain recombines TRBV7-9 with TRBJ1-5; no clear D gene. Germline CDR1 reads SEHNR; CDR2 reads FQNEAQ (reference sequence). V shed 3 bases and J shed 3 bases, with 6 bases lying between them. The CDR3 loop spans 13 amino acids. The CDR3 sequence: CASSFDFNQPQHF. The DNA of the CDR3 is TGTGCCAGCAGCTTCGACTTCAATCAGCCCCAGCATTTT.

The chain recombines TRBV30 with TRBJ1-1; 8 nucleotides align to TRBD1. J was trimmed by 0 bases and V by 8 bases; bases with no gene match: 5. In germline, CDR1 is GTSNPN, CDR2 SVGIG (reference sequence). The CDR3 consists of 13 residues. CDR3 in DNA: TGTGCCAGTGACAGGGGTTTGAACACTGAAGCTTTCTTT. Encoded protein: CASDRGLNTEAFF.

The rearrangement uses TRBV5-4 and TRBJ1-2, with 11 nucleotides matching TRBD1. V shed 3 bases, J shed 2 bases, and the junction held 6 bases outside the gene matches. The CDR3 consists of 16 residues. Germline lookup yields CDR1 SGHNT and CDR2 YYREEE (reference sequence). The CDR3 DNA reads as TGTGCCAGCAGCTCCGGGACAGGGGGAGGGAACTATGGCTACACCTTC. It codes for CASSSGTGGGNYGYTF.

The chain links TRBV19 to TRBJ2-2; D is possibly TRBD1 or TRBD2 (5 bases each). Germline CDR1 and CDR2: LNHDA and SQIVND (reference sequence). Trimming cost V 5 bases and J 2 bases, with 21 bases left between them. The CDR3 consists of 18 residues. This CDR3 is CASSSPRGPGLNTGELFF. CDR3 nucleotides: TGTGCCAGTAGTTCTCCTCGGGGTCCAGGGCTAAACACCGGGGAGCTGTTTTTT.

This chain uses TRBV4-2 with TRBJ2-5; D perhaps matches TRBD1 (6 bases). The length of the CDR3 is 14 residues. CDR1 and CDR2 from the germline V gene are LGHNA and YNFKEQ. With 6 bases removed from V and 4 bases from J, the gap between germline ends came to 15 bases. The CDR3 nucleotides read TGTGCCAGCAGTCGCGAGGGGGTTGGAGAGACCCAGTACTTC. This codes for CASSREGVGETQYF.

The CDR3 loop is CAIRGSQGVSYEQYF. The CDR3 nucleotides read TGTGCCATCAGAGGTTCACAGGGGGTCTCCTACGAGCAGTACTTC. The chain uses TRBV10-3 and TRBJ2-7, with 8 bases aligning to TRBD1. V lost 6 bases to trimming and J lost 0 bases; unmatched junction nucleotides: 7. The CDR3 sequence is 15 residues long. Germline CDR1 is ENHRY and CDR2 is SYGVKD.

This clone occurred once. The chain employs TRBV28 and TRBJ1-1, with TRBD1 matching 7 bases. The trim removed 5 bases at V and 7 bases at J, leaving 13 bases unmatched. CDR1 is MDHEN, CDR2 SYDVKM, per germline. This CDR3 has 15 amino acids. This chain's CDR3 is CASSTLDRADVEAFF. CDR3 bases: TGTGCCAGCAGTACCCTTGACAGGGCCGACGTTGAAGCTTTCTTT.

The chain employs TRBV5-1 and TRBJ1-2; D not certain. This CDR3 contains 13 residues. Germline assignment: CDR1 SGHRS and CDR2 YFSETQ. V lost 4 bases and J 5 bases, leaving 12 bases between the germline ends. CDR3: CASSLDGWYGYTF. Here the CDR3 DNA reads TGCGCCAGCAGCCTGGACGGGTGGTATGGCTACACCTTC.